The 9 T cell receptor beta chains listed next were all sequenced from one sample in a study of blood T cell repertoires in COVID-19 (dated by TCRdb to 2018 to 2020). The library was prepared using the immunoSEQ multiplex PCR assay. This immuneACCESS table, as held by TCRdb, lists in-frame sequences with V and J called but not all clones. Of the missing ones, under half trace to an unresolved V gene in checked studies; the others have no known cause. This sample holds about 87,000 clones; about 85% were observed only once. Of the sample, around 2.9% falls within the top ten clones. Sequenced input: peripheral blood. Receptors were obtained from an elderly woman with COVID-19, enrolled during active disease.

This clone was seen a single time. The chain is built from TRBV14 and TRBJ2-7, with TRBD1 matching over 10 bases. CDR1 is SGHDN and CDR2 is FVKESK in the germline V gene. V lost 4 bases, J lost 1 base, and 13 bases stayed unmatched. The CDR3 covers 18 residues. The CDR3 coding sequence is TGTGCCAGCAGCCGCCATTCGGGACAGGGGCCCCTATCCTACGAGCAGTACTTC. Encoded protein: CASSRHSGQGPLSYEQYF.

The V and J genes are TRBV2 and TRBJ2-7, with TRBD1 matching 11 bases. Per germline, CDR1 SNHLY and CDR2 FYNNEI. Trimming at V came to 4 bases and at J to 3 bases, leaving 5 bases not matched to a gene. The CDR3 is made up of 15 amino acids. The DNA for the CDR3 is TGTGCCAGCAGTGCGGACAGGGGGCAGCGCTACGAGCAGTACTTC. As protein: CASSADRGQRYEQYF.

This clone has a handful of counts. The V call is TRBV10-3, the J call TRBJ1-1; no definite D call. V lost 3 bases to trimming and J lost 5 bases, with 7 bases between them. CDR1 is ENHRY, CDR2 SYGVKD, per germline. The length of the CDR3 is 12 residues. CDR3 coding DNA: TGTGCCATCAGTGACCTAGAGACTGAAGCTTTCTTT. Protein: CAISDLETEAFF.

V usage is TRBV7-9 and J usage is TRBJ1-1; 8 positions agree with TRBD1. This CDR3 spans 18 amino acids. Germline V gene data show CDR1 as SEHNR and CDR2 as FQNEAQ (reference sequence). Unmatched junction bases numbered 18, after V lost 6 bases and J lost 3 bases. The CDR3 is CASSSLFFRGRWDTEAFF. For the CDR3, the DNA is TGTGCCAGCAGTTCCCTTTTCTTCAGGGGGCGCTGGGACACTGAAGCTTTCTTT.

The CDR3 DNA is TGTGCCAGCAGGGAACAGGCCGGAAGCCCCAATCAGCCCCAGCATTTT. This sequence encodes CASREQAGSPNQPQHF. The chain has TRBV4-2 and TRBJ1-5; tentatively, D is TRBD1 (5 bases). Deletions cut 6 bases from V and 3 bases from J, with 18 bases between. The CDR3 length is 16 residues. Germline V CDR1 and CDR2: LGHNA, YNFKEQ.

The chain recombines TRBV7-9 with TRBJ2-5; 10 nucleotides align to TRBD2. Germline trimming cut 5 bases from V and 1 base from J; bases unmatched to any gene: 10. There are 17 residues in the CDR3. CDR1 is SEHNR and CDR2 is FQNEAQ in the germline V gene (reference sequence). In DNA, the CDR3 is TGTGCCAGCAGCGCTAGAAAAGCGGGAGGGCCCCAAGAGACCCAGTACTTC. It specifies CASSARKAGGPQETQYF.

The chain couples TRBV28 to TRBJ1-6, with TRBD1 matching 7 bases. CDR3 length equals 15 residues. J gave up 5 bases and V 2 bases, and 3 bases lay outside the gene matches. From germline, CDR1 is MDHEN and CDR2 SYDVKM. This chain's CDR3 is CASSLKQGNNSPLHF. DNA of the CDR3: TGTGCCAGCAGTTTAAAACAGGGGAATAATTCACCCCTCCACTTT.

The V call is TRBV24-1, the J call TRBJ2-3; weak D call: TRBD2 (6 bases). Trimming pared 5 bases from V and 5 bases from J, leaving 16 bases between. CDR3 size: 15 residues. CDR1 is KGHDR and CDR2 is SFDVKD in the germline V gene. This CDR3 reads CATSGLLAGRDTQYF. In DNA form, the CDR3 reads TGTGCCACCAGTGGCCTACTAGCAGGTAGAGATACGCAGTATTTT.

This clone showed up just once. This sequence joins TRBV19 and TRBJ2-3; the match to TRBD2 covers 12 bases. V lost 3 bases and J lost 0; bases outside the gene matches: 4. The CDR3 has 17 amino acids. Germline assignment: CDR1 LNHDA and CDR2 SQIVND (reference sequence). The CDR3 reads CASSILAGGPSTDTQYF. The DNA of the CDR3 is TGTGCCAGTAGTATTCTAGCGGGAGGGCCGAGCACAGATACGCAGTATTTT.